The T cell receptor beta chain under discussion was sequenced for a study of shared clonotypes between healthy human individuals. TCRdb's table, derived via immunoSEQ multiplex PCR, lists solely in-frame clones and lacks some. This sample has approximately 2,300,000 clones, with under 95% found just once. This CDR3 spans 15 amino acids. Germline loops: CDR1 KGHSH, CDR2 LQKENI. V shed 3 bases and J shed 1 base, with 9 bases lying between them. Of note for this clone: The sample carries other DNA sequences with the same CDR3.

The chain has TRBV18 and TRBJ2-2; no clear D. This clonotype was sampled from a man aged 18 to 29 in good health. Some clones in this sample may be carry-over from other donors' samples. The sample was naive CD4+ T cells from PBMCs. Subset described: CD45RA+ positively selected. The CDR3 DNA follows: TGTGCCAGCTCACCTCGGGCAGGGAACACCGGGGAGCTGTTTTTT. As protein: CASSPRAGNTGELFF.